Following are 29 T cell receptor beta chains from one sample sequenced in a study of blood T cell repertoires in COVID-19 (dated by TCRdb to about 2020). The receptor library was made with the immunoSEQ multiplex PCR assay. Sourced from immuneACCESS, this table was stored by TCRdb with only in-frame sequences that have V and J called. A share of the clones is absent; for the studies checked, an unresolved V gene accounts for under half, and the remainder has no known explanation. The sample table holds tens of thousands of clones, of which roughly four fifths were seen once. 25% to 30% of the sample lies in the top ten. Sequenced sample: peripheral blood. The receptors here all came from a man between 65 and 85 years old with acute or convalescent COVID-19.

J is TRBJ2-1 and V is TRBV11-3; no definite D call. CDR3 size: 12 residues. The V end lost 5 bases, the J end lost 6 bases, and 8 bases lay between the germline ends. Per germline, CDR1 SGHNT and CDR2 YENEEA. CDR3 DNA: TGTGCCAGCAGCCCGACGGGCAATGAGCAGTTCTTC. This gives the protein CASSPTGNEQFF. The complete variable domain, with remaining parts taken from reference TRBV11-3 and TRBJ2-1, reads EAGVVQSPRYKIIEKKQPVAFWCNPISGHNTLYWYLQNLGQGPELLIRYENEEAVDDSQLPKDRFSAERLKGVDSTLKIQPAELGDSAVYLCASSPTGNEQFFGPGTRLTVL.

A word on this clone: Within the sample, other DNA sequences also encode this same CDR3. V and J are TRBV6-2 or TRBV6-3 and TRBJ2-7, with D possibly matching TRBD1 (5 bases). The CDR3 is 14 residues long. Germline V gives CDR1 MNHEY, CDR2 SVGEGT. The V end was cut by 2 bases, the J end by 1 base, with 9 bases between. CDR3 nucleotides: TGTGCCAGCAGTTACAGTGACAGTTCCTACGAGCAGTACTTC. Its translation is CASSYSDSSYEQYF.

DNA for the CDR3: TGTGCCAGCAGAAAACCGGGACTTAGCTCCTACGAGCAGTACTTC. This gives the protein CASRKPGLSSYEQYF. This chain uses TRBV14 with TRBJ2-7; D is perhaps TRBD2 (6 bases). The CDR3 has 15 residues. Germline lookup yields CDR1 SGHDN and CDR2 FVKESK. Trimming pared 6 bases from V and 0 bases from J, leaving 15 bases between. Full variable domain (rest looked up from reference TRBV14 and TRBJ2-7): EAGVTQFPSHSVIEKGQTVTLRCDPISGHDNLYWYRRVMGKEIKFLLHFVKESKQDESGMPNNRFLAERTGGTYSTLKVQPAELEDSGVYFCASRKPGLSSYEQYFGPGTRLTVT.

In its sample, this clone was seen a few times. The DNA of the CDR3 is TGCGCCGGCGACGGGGGGCCAGCTTTCTTT. Translating gives CAGDGGPAFF. This chain links TRBV10-1 with TRBJ1-1; D is perhaps TRBD1 (6 bases). Looked up from germline, CDR1 is WNHNN and CDR2 is SYGVQD (reference sequence). CDR3 length equals 10 residues. V was clipped by 11 bases and J by 10 bases, with 14 bases between them.

This clone was found once. V and J are TRBV4-3 and TRBJ1-2; D gene unclear. The CDR3 totals 14 residues. V was cut by 0 bases and J by 4 bases, with 9 bases left in between. Germline V gene lookup returns CDR1 LGHNA and CDR2 YSLEER. The CDR3 sequence: CASSQEIGGYGYTF. CDR3 sequence (DNA): TGCGCCAGCAGCCAAGAGATAGGCGGCTATGGCTACACCTTC.

The V gene is TRBV5-4, the J gene TRBJ2-7, with D possibly matching TRBD1 (5 bases). From germline, CDR1 is SGHNT and CDR2 YYREEE (reference sequence). The germline V and J ends were trimmed by 0 bases and 5 bases, with 12 bases remaining between them. The CDR3 consists of 14 residues. Written as DNA, the CDR3 is TGTGCCAGCAGCTTGGGTCAGGGCGTAGACGAGCAGTACTTC. It yields the protein CASSLGQGVDEQYF.

The chain carries TRBV2 and TRBJ2-2; 7 positions match TRBD1. Unmatched junction bases numbered 9, after V lost 5 bases and J lost 6 bases. Germline loops: CDR1 SNHLY, CDR2 FYNNEI. The CDR3 runs 15 residues. The CDR3 loop reads CASSLQGVQAGELFF. The CDR3 coding sequence is TGTGCCAGCAGTTTGCAGGGGGTGCAAGCCGGGGAGCTGTTTTTT.

The CDR3 DNA is TGTGCCAGTAGTATAGGGACAGGGCGGTACGAGCAGTACTTC. It yields the protein CASSIGTGRYEQYF. The chain uses TRBV19 and TRBJ2-7; TRBD1 matches 8 bases. V lost 1 base and J lost 4; bases outside the gene matches: 3. This CDR3 spans 14 amino acids. The V gene's germline CDR1 is LNHDA and CDR2 SQIVND (reference sequence).

The chain uses TRBV2 and TRBJ2-7; the D gene is possibly TRBD1 (5 bases). Germline V gene sequence: CDR1 SNHLY, CDR2 FYNNEI. The V end lost 8 bases, the J end lost 0 bases, and 8 bases lay between the germline ends. The CDR3 is made up of 12 amino acids. CDR3 region: CASLQVSYEQYF. CDR3 in DNA: TGTGCCAGCCTACAGGTCTCCTACGAGCAGTACTTC.

V is TRBV3-1 (or the pseudogene TRBV3-2) and J is TRBJ2-1; tentatively, D is TRBD2 (6 bases). Germline loops: CDR1 LGHDT, CDR2 YNNKEL (reference sequence). The CDR3 is 13 amino acids. V was shortened by 0 bases and J by 9 bases, with 9 bases between the two germline ends. CDR3 in DNA: TGTGCCAGCAGCCAAGACCGGGGGTCTGAGCAGTTCTTC. Its protein is CASSQDRGSEQFF.

The J gene is TRBJ2-1, the V gene TRBV11-3; 11 bases agree with TRBD2. V was clipped by 4 bases and J by 8 bases; unmatched bases: 10. The CDR3 has 16 amino acids. Germline V gene lookup returns CDR1 SGHNT and CDR2 YENEEA. The CDR3 sequence is CASSSRLAGGGDEQFF. CDR3 in DNA: TGTGCCAGCAGCTCAAGGCTAGCGGGAGGCGGGGATGAGCAGTTCTTC.

The chain carries TRBV7-2 and TRBJ1-1; maybe TRBD1 (5 bases). Trimming removed 5 bases at V and 3 bases at J, with 10 bases between. CDR3 length equals 13 residues. Germline loops: CDR1 SGHTA, CDR2 FQGNSA. The CDR3 DNA sequence: TGTGCCAGCAGCCTCAGACAGCACACTGAAGCTTTCTTT. Amino acid sequence: CASSLRQHTEAFF.

This clone was detected only a few times. V usage is TRBV9 and J usage is TRBJ1-1; D remains ambiguous. The V end was cut by 0 bases, the J end by 5 bases, with 11 bases between. Germline V CDR1 and CDR2: SGDLS, YYNGEE. The CDR3 is 14 amino acids. DNA of the CDR3: TGTGCCAGCAGCGTAGCTTCGGGGTTGACTGAAGCTTTCTTT. Protein product: CASSVASGLTEAFF.

This chain uses TRBV7-2 with TRBJ2-3; the match to TRBD2 covers 7 bases. CDR1 SGHTA and CDR2 FQGNSA come from the germline V gene. J gave up 0 bases and V 3 bases, and 9 bases lay outside the gene matches. The CDR3 is 17 amino acids. The CDR3 protein is CASSFSLAVLSTDTQYF. The CDR3 DNA is TGTGCCAGCAGCTTTTCGCTAGCGGTACTTAGCACAGATACGCAGTATTTT.

The chain is built from TRBV30 and TRBJ2-3; TRBD2 matches 9 bases. The junction had 17 bases not matched to a gene; V was cut back by 4 bases and J by 0 bases. Germline loops: CDR1 GTSNPN, CDR2 SVGIG (reference sequence). The CDR3 is 19 amino acids. CDR3 amino acids: CAWKQGLPSGILSTDTQYF. CDR3 sequence (DNA): TGTGCCTGGAAACAGGGGTTGCCTAGCGGGATCCTCAGCACAGATACGCAGTATTTT. Filled out from reference TRBV30 and TRBJ2-3, the complete variable domain reads SQTIHQWPATLVQPVGSPLSLECTVEGTSNPNLYWYRQAAGRGLQLLFYSVGIGQISSEVPQNLSASRPQDRQFILSSKKLLLSDSGFYLCAWKQGLPSGILSTDTQYFGPGTRLTVL.

The chain uses TRBV11-2 and TRBJ2-3, with D unresolved. The germline V and J ends were trimmed by 3 bases and 1 base, with 11 bases remaining between them. The CDR3 runs to 15 residues. Germline assignment: CDR1 SGHAT and CDR2 FQNNGV. As DNA, the CDR3 is TGTGCCAGCAGCTTCTCCTTGGCGGGCACAGATACGCAGTATTTT. This gives the protein CASSFSLAGTDTQYF.

The V and J genes are TRBV5-5 and TRBJ2-2; 13 positions match TRBD2. The trim removed 4 bases at V and 5 bases at J, leaving 5 bases unmatched. The CDR3 totals 16 residues. CDR1 SGHKS and CDR2 YYEKEE come from the germline V gene (reference sequence). CDR3 sequence (DNA): TGTGCCAGCAGCCCGGGACTAGCGGGGAGAACCGGGGAGCTGTTTTTT. Encoded protein: CASSPGLAGRTGELFF.

The chain recombines TRBV9 with TRBJ2-7; maybe TRBD2 (6 bases). V lost 4 bases to trimming and J lost 4 bases, with 12 bases between them. Germline values: CDR1 SGDLS, CDR2 YYNGEE. The CDR3 extends over 13 amino acids. CDR3 sequence reads: CASSLKGGYEQYF. Written as DNA, the CDR3 is TGTGCCAGCAGCCTAAAAGGAGGGTACGAGCAGTACTTC.

V is TRBV28 and J is TRBJ1-1; D may be TRBD1 (6 bases). The CDR3 has 13 amino acids. Germline assignment: CDR1 MDHEN and CDR2 SYDVKM. Trimming removed 2 bases from V and 11 bases from J, with 15 bases in between. CDR3 sequence (DNA): TGTGCCAGCAGTTTAGAACAGGGTTTGCGGGCTTTCTTT. This encodes CASSLEQGLRAFF.

The rearrangement links TRBV29-1 to TRBJ1-1; D remains unclear. The CDR3 runs 14 residues. Per the germline V gene, CDR1 is SQVTM and CDR2 is ANQGSEA. Trimming stripped 6 bases from V and 0 bases from J, with 14 bases between. The CDR3 reads CSVLFDTLNTEAFF. CDR3 sequence (DNA): TGCAGCGTCCTTTTTGACACCCTGAACACTGAAGCTTTCTTT.

This chain links TRBV11-2 with TRBJ2-3; the D gene is possibly TRBD1 (5 bases). V was trimmed by 3 bases and J by 1 base, leaving 11 bases between them. The CDR3 has 15 amino acids. Germline values: CDR1 SGHAT, CDR2 FQNNGV. CDR3: CASSFRLGGTDTQYF. Here the CDR3 DNA reads TGTGCCAGCAGCTTCAGGCTAGGGGGCACAGATACGCAGTATTTT.

This clone was observed a few times. This rearrangement joins TRBV4-3 to TRBJ2-7; 7 nucleotides line up with TRBD2. The CDR3 is 15 amino acids. The junction had 9 bases not matched to a gene; V was cut back by 2 bases and J by 5 bases. In germline, CDR1 is LGHNA, CDR2 YSLEER. CDR3 amino acids: CASSQNPGGRDEQYF. In DNA form, the CDR3 reads TGCGCCAGCAGCCAAAACCCCGGCGGGAGAGACGAGCAGTACTTC.

The rearrangement links TRBV9 to TRBJ2-1, with D possibly TRBD2 on 5 matching bases. The germline gives CDR1 SGDLS, CDR2 YYNGEE. Trimming took 4 bases from V and 8 from J, leaving 13 bases between them. There are 13 residues in the CDR3. CDR3 loop: CASSLGPGDEQFF. The CDR3 DNA follows: TGTGCCAGCAGCCTCGGCCCCGGGGATGAGCAGTTCTTC.

V is TRBV19 and J is TRBJ2-1; 10 bases match TRBD2. The germline V gene has CDR1 LNHDA and CDR2 SQIVND (reference sequence). There are 16 residues in the CDR3. V was pared by 6 bases and J by 10 bases, with 15 bases of the junction left unmatched. CDR3 sequence: CASRRSLAGEAGEQFF. CDR3 coding DNA: TGTGCCAGTAGAAGGTCCCTAGCGGGAGAGGCGGGGGAGCAGTTCTTC.

The V call is TRBV11-3, the J call TRBJ2-3, with 7 bases that match TRBD1. Germline V gene lookup returns CDR1 SGHNT and CDR2 YENEEA. The length of the CDR3 is 15 residues. V lost 1 base to trimming and J lost 5 bases; unmatched junction nucleotides: 6. Here the CDR3 reads CASSLGARTGDTQYF. CDR3 nucleotide sequence: TGTGCCAGCAGCTTAGGAGCACGGACAGGAGATACGCAGTATTTT. The complete variable domain, with remaining parts taken from reference TRBV11-3 and TRBJ2-3, reads EAGVVQSPRYKIIEKKQPVAFWCNPISGHNTLYWYLQNLGQGPELLIRYENEEAVDDSQLPKDRFSAERLKGVDSTLKIQPAELGDSAVYLCASSLGARTGDTQYFGPGTRLTVL.

The chain recombines TRBV9 with TRBJ1-1, with a possible D match to TRBD1 (5 bases). The V end was cut by 0 bases, the J end by 3 bases, with 6 bases between. This CDR3 has 13 residues. The germline V gene has CDR1 SGDLS and CDR2 YYNGEE. The CDR3 loop reads CASSVVGDTEAFF. For the CDR3, the DNA is TGTGCCAGCAGCGTAGTAGGGGACACTGAAGCTTTCTTT.

About this clone: The sample has other DNA sequences that encode this CDR3 too. For the CDR3, the DNA is TGCGCCAGCAGCTTTGGAGGGGACACTGAAGCTTTCTTT. It codes for CASSFGGDTEAFF. The V and J genes are TRBV5-1 and TRBJ1-1, with D tentatively TRBD1 (5 bases). Per the germline V gene, CDR1 is SGHRS and CDR2 is YFSETQ. Trimming left V 2 bases short and J 3 bases short, with 8 bases between. This CDR3 is built from 13 residues.

The genes are TRBV3-1 (or the pseudogene TRBV3-2) and TRBJ1-5, with 11 bases identical to TRBD1. With 1 base clipped from V and 7 bases from J, the junction kept 18 bases outside the gene matches. The CDR3 has 20 amino acids. Germline assignment: CDR1 LGHDT and CDR2 YNNKEL (reference sequence). CDR3: CASSQAGVGQGAIFGQPQHF. The DNA of the CDR3 is TGTGCCAGCAGCCAAGCGGGGGTAGGACAGGGGGCCATATTCGGCCAGCCCCAGCATTTT.

The chain carries TRBV5-1 and TRBJ2-7; 7 positions match TRBD1. This CDR3 region has 14 residues. Germline assignment: CDR1 SGHRS and CDR2 YFSETQ. J gave up 2 bases and V 4 bases, and 6 bases lay outside the gene matches. The CDR3 bases are TGCGCCAGCAGCGAGGACAGGAAAACCTACGAGCAGTACTTC. Protein product: CASSEDRKTYEQYF.